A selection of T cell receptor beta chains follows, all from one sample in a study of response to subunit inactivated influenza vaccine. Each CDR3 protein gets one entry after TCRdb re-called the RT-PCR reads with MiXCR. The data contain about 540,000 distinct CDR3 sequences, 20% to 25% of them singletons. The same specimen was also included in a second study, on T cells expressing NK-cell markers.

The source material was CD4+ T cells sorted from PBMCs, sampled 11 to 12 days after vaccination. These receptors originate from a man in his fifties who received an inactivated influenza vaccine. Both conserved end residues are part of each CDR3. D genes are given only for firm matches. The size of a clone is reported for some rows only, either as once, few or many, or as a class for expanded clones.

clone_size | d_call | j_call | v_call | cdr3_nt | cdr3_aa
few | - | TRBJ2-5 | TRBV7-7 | TGTGCCAGCAGCTTGGGACTGGGCCAAGAGACCCAGTACTTC | CASSLGLGQETQYF
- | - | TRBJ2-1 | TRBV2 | TGTGCCAGCAGTGAAGGTGAGCAGTTCTTC | CASSEGEQFF
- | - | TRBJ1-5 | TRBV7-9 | TGTGCCAGCAGCTTAGGGTTTGATCAGCCCCAGCATTTT | CASSLGFDQPQHF
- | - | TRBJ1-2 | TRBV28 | TGTGCCAGCAGTCTTCAGGGTGGCTATGGCTACACCTTC | CASSLQGGYGYTF
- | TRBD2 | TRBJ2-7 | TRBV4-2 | TGTGCCAGCAGCCAAGATTTGGCTAGCGGGGGAGAGCAGTACTTC | CASSQDLASGGEQYF
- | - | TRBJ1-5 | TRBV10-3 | TGTGCCATCAGTGACTCCGGGAGTGGTAGCAATCAGCCCCAGCATTTT | CAISDSGSGSNQPQHF
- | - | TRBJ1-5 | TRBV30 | TGTGCCTGGACCCCGGGGGGCGATCAGCCCCAGCATTTT | CAWTPGGDQPQHF
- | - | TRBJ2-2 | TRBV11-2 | TGTGCCAGCAGCTTAGCTTATGGCGGGGAGCTGTTTTTT | CASSLAYGGELFF
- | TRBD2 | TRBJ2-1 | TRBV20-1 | TGCAGTGCTAGAGAAAGCGGGAGCCTCAATGAGCAGTTCTTC | CSARESGSLNEQFF
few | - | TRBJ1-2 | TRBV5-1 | TGCGCCAGCAGCTCCGACGGCTATGGCTACACCTTC | CASSSDGYGYTF
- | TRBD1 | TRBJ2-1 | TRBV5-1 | TGCGCCAGCAGCTTGGTGGTTGACTCAGGGGGTGAGCAGTTCTTC | CASSLVVDSGGEQFF
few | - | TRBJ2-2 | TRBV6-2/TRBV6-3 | TGTGCCACCGTGGGATCCTGGAACACCGGGGAGCTGTTTTTT | CATVGSWNTGELFF
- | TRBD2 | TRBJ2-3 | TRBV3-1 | TGTGCCAGCAGCCAACCCGCAGGGACTAGCGGCACAGATACGCAGTATTTT | CASSQPAGTSGTDTQYF
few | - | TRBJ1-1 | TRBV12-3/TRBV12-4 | TGTGCCAGCAGTCCAGGGTACATGAACACTGAAGCTTTCTTT | CASSPGYMNTEAFF
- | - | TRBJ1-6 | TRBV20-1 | TGCAGTGCTAGTCGGAGGGGTTCACCCCTCCACTTT | CSASRRGSPLHF
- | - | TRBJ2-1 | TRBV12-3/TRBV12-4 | TGTGCCAGCAGTTTAGCGGTCCTCTACAATGAGCAGTTCTTC | CASSLAVLYNEQFF
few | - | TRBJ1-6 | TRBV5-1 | TGCGCCAGCAGCCGAGGGGACTATAATTCACCCCTCCACTTT | CASSRGDYNSPLHF